These 2 T cell receptor beta chains originate from one sample sequenced in a study of blood T cell repertoires in COVID-19. Produced via immunoSEQ multiplex PCR; TCRdb's table is partial and in-frame only. The sample contains roughly 400,000 clones, approximately 92% of which appear only once. The sequencing input was PBMCs or T cells enriched from blood (not recorded which). The receptors here all came from a man aged 25 to 40 who had recovered from COVID-19.

The rearrangement links TRBV3-1 (or the pseudogene TRBV3-2) to TRBJ1-3; D perhaps matches TRBD1 (5 bases). The V end lost 4 bases, the J end lost 2 bases, and 9 bases lay between the germline ends. The length of the CDR3 is 14 residues. Germline V lookup: CDR1 LGHDT, CDR2 YNNKEL (reference sequence). As DNA, the CDR3 is TGTGCCAGCAGCCTGACAGAGACTGGAAACACCATATATTTT. Translating gives CASSLTETGNTIYF.

The CDR3 DNA is TGTGCCAGCAGTTTCCCGGGACTCTCTGGAAACACCATATATTTT. Translation gives CASSFPGLSGNTIYF. The chain recombines TRBV28 with TRBJ1-3; the D gene is possibly TRBD1 (5 bases). This CDR3 has 15 residues. CDR1 and CDR2 from the germline V gene are MDHEN and SYDVKM. V lost 3 bases to trimming and J lost 0 bases, with 9 bases between them.